This T cell receptor (beta chain) was recovered during a study of cytomegalovirus exposure and HLA in healthy donors. The study's findings and limits: The study assumed roughly uniform donor sequencing depth for presence/absence analyses.

This clone appeared a single time. Its target is not known. Use of 60 Vbeta and 13 Jbeta primers characterized the PCR. Sequencing used immunoSEQ multiplex PCR; TCRdb keeps in-frame clones, though not all of them. There are some 130,000 clones in the sample; about 82% occur only once, and less than 2% lies in the top ten. V was cut by 0 bases and J by 2 bases, with 5 bases left in between. The CDR3 has 13 amino acids. CDR1 and CDR2 from the germline V gene are SGHDN and FVKESK. Sequencing used PBMCs. The clonotype was recovered from a female donor in good health and CMV-seropositive. The J gene is TRBJ2-7, the V gene TRBV14; no firm D call. The CDR3 DNA is TGTGCCAGCAGCCAAGACCGTACCTACGAGCAGTACTTC. It specifies CASSQDRTYEQYF.